Shown below are 11 T cell receptor beta chains from a single sample sequenced in a study of breast tumors, draining lymph nodes, adjacent tissues. TCRdb re-called the multiplex PCR reads with MiXCR, one entry per CDR3 protein. Found here are some 230,000 distinct CDR3 sequences, around 35% of them singletons; the top ten hold 3% to 4.5%. The lymph nodes were axillary draining lymph nodes from breast cancer patients. The sample consisted of axillary lymph node tissue. The receptors originated from a female donor with breast cancer. Some clones in this sample may be carry-over from other donors' samples.

This clonotype appeared a single time. The gene calls are TRBV7-9 and TRBJ1-1, with 7 positions matching TRBD1. With V trimmed by 4 bases and J by 5 bases, 7 bases remained unmatched. CDR1 is SEHNR, CDR2 FQNEAQ, per germline (reference sequence). The CDR3 extends over 14 amino acids. CDR3 sequence reads: CASSWGQPGTEAFF. CDR3 sequence (DNA): TGTGCCAGCAGCTGGGGACAGCCGGGGACTGAAGCTTTCTTT.

In its sample, this clonotype was seen many times. The chain combines TRBV19 with TRBJ2-7; maybe TRBD2 (6 bases). The CDR3 consists of 13 residues. The ends were cut back, 9 bases at V and 1 base at J, with 13 bases in the middle. Germline V gene lookup returns CDR1 LNHDA and CDR2 SQIVND (reference sequence). The CDR3 region has the DNA TGTGCCAGCGCCGGGGGAAGGTCCTACGAGCAGTACTTC. Translation gives CASAGGRSYEQYF.

This clonotype has ten or more counts. This chain connects TRBV9 to TRBJ2-3; TRBD2 matches 7 bases. The CDR3 contains 15 residues. V trimming: 0 bases; J trimming: 0 bases; junction bases outside the gene matches: 1. Germline assignment: CDR1 SGDLS and CDR2 YYNGEE. The CDR3 nucleotides read TGTGCCAGCAGCGTAGGGGGGGGGAGCACAGATACGCAGTATTTT. It translates to CASSVGGGSTDTQYF.

This clonotype appeared many times. The CDR3 DNA sequence: TGTGCCAGTAGTAGAACTAGCGGGGGGGTGGCAGATACGCAGTATTTT. Amino acids: CASSRTSGGVADTQYF. The V call is TRBV19, the J call TRBJ2-3; TRBD2 matches 13 bases. Trimming removed 4 bases from V and 4 bases from J; junction bases left unmatched: 5. This CDR3 has 16 amino acids. Germline V gene sequence: CDR1 LNHDA, CDR2 SQIVND (reference sequence).

This clonotype was seen only once. This chain links TRBV6-6 with TRBJ2-3, with TRBD2 matching over 15 bases. The CDR3 runs 15 residues. CDR1 MNHNY and CDR2 SVGAGI come from the germline V gene (reference sequence). V dropped 6 bases and J dropped 4; count of bases not matched to a gene: 2. The CDR3 DNA is TGTGCCAGCAGGGGACTAGCGGGAGGTTCAGATACGCAGTATTTT. Protein sequence: CASRGLAGGSDTQYF.

With regard to this clonotype: A read error may produce the germline difference seen at one junction end. V is TRBV11-2 and J is TRBJ2-1; 7 bases fit TRBD2. This CDR3 is built from 15 residues. Per germline, CDR1 SGHAT and CDR2 FQNNGV. CDR3 protein: CASSSGGSSYSEQFF. The CDR3 DNA reads TGTGCCAGCAGCTCTGGCGGGAGCTCCTACAGTGAGCAGTTCTTC.

This clonotype appeared many times. A read error is possible here, since a much larger clone lies one base away. V is TRBV20-1 and J is TRBJ1-6; 8 bases match TRBD1. Germline CDR1 is DFQATT and CDR2 is SNEGSKA (reference sequence). The trim removed 0 bases at V and 9 bases at J, leaving 7 bases unmatched. This CDR3 region has 15 residues. The CDR3 region has the DNA TGCAGTGCTAGAGAAACCGGACAGGGTACTTCACCCCTCCACTTT. Protein: CSARETGQGTSPLHF.

The V gene is TRBV15, the J gene TRBJ2-7; 7 nucleotides align to TRBD1. This CDR3 spans 15 amino acids. In germline, CDR1 is LNHNV, CDR2 YYDKDF (reference sequence). V gave up 4 bases and J gave up 5 bases; unmatched junction bases: 11. The CDR3: CATSIAEGAGDEQYF. CDR3 nucleotides: TGTGCCACCAGCATCGCCGAGGGGGCAGGAGACGAGCAGTACTTC.

This clonotype was observed at least ten times. The rearrangement links TRBV7-2 to TRBJ1-6, with a weak D call TRBD1 (5 bases). V was pared by 1 base and J by 0 bases, with 13 bases between. The CDR3 sequence is 18 residues long. CDR1 is SGHTA and CDR2 is FQGNSA in the germline V gene. CDR3 bases: TGTGCCAGCAGCTTAGAAGGCAGGGCCTCCTCCTATAATTCACCCCTCCACTTT. Its translation is CASSLEGRASSYNSPLHF.

This clonotype was seen ten or more times. V gene TRBV10-1 combines with J gene TRBJ2-5; TRBD1 matches 11 bases. The trim removed 5 bases at V and 4 bases at J, leaving 6 bases unmatched. Germline V CDR1 and CDR2: WNHNN, SYGVQD (reference sequence). The CDR3 contains 15 residues. The CDR3 region has the DNA TGCGCCAGCAGTTCCGGGACAGGGGGTCCAGAGACCCAGTACTTC. Translated, it gives CASSSGTGGPETQYF.

The rearrangement uses TRBV27 and TRBJ2-3; TRBD2 might be the D (6 bases). Germline CDR1 and CDR2: MNHEY and SMNVEV (reference sequence). This CDR3 spans 14 amino acids. V gave up 6 bases and J gave up 3 bases, with 13 bases separating them. The DNA of the CDR3 is TGTGCCAGCAGGACTTGGCGGGGAACAGATACGCAGTATTTT. Residues: CASRTWRGTDTQYF.